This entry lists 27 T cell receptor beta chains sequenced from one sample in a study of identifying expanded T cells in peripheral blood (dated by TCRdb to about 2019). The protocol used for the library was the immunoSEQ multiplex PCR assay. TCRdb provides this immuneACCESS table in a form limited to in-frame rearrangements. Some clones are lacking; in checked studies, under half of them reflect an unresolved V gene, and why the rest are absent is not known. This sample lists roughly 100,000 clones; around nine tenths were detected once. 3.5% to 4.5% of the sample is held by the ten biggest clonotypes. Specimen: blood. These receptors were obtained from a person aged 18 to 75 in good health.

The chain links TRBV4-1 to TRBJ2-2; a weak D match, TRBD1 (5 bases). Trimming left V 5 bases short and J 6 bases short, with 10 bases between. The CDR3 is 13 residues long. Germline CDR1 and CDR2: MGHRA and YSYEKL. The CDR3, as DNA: TGCGCCAGCAGCTTCCAGGGCCCCGGGGAGCTGTTTTTT. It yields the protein CASSFQGPGELFF.

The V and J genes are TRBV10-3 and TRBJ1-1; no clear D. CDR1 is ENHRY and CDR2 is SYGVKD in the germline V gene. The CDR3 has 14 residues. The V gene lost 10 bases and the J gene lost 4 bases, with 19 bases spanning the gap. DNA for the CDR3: TGTGCCACCATAGTGGGTTTTGGTTTCACTGAAGCTTTCTTT. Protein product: CATIVGFGFTEAFF.

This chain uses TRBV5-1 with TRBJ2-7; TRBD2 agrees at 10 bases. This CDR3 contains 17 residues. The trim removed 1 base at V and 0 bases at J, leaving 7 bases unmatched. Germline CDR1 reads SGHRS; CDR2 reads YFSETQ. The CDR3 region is CASSLSWTSGLSYEQYF. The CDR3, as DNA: TGCGCCAGCAGCTTGTCGTGGACTAGCGGACTCTCCTACGAGCAGTACTTC.

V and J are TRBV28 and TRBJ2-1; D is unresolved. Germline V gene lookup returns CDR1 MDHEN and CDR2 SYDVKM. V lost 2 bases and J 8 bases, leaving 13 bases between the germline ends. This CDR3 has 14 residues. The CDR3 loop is CASSLVARQYEQFF. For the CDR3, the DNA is TGTGCCAGCAGTTTAGTCGCCAGGCAATATGAGCAGTTCTTC.

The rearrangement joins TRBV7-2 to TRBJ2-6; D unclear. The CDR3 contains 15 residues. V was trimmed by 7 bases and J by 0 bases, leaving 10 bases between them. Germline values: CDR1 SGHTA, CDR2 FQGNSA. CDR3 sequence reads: CASILEDSGANVLTF. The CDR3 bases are TGTGCCAGCATCCTTGAGGACTCTGGGGCCAACGTCCTGACTTTC.

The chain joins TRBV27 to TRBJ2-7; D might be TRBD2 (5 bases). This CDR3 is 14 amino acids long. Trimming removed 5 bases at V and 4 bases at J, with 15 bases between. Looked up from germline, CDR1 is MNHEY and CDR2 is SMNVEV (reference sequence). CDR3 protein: CASSQRFSLYEQYF. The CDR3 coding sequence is TGTGCCAGCAGTCAGCGGTTTTCACTGTACGAGCAGTACTTC.

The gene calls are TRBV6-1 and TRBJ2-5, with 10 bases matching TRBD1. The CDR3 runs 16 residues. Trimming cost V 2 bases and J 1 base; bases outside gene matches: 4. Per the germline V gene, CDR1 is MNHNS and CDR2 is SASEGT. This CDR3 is CASSEYWDRGQETQYF. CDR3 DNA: TGTGCCAGCAGTGAATACTGGGACAGGGGCCAAGAGACCCAGTACTTC.

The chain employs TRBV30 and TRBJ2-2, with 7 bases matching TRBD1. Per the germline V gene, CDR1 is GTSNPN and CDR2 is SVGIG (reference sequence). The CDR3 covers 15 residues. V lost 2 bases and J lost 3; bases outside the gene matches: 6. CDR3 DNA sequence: TGTGCCTGGAGTCGCCCAGGGGGATACACCGGGGAGCTGTTTTTT. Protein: CAWSRPGGYTGELFF.

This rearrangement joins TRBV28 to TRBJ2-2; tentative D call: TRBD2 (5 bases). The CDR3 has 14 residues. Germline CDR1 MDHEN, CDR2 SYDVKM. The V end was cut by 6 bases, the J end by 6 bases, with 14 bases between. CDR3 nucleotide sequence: TGTGCCAGCAGCCGTACTAGTTGGGCCGGGGAGCTGTTTTTT. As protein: CASSRTSWAGELFF.

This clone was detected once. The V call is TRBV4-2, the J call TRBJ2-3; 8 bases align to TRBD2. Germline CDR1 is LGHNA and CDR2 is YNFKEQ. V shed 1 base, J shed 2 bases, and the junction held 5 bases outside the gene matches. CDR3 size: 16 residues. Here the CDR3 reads CASSQVSGSPTDTQYF. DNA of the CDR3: TGTGCCAGCAGCCAAGTAAGCGGGAGTCCCACAGATACGCAGTATTTT.

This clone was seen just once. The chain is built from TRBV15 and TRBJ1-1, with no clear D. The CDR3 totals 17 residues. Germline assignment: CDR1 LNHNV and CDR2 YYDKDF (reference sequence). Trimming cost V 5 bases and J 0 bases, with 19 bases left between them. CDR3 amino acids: CATSPLIGLAMNTEAFF. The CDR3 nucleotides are TGTGCCACCAGCCCCCTCATTGGGTTAGCTATGAACACTGAAGCTTTCTTT.

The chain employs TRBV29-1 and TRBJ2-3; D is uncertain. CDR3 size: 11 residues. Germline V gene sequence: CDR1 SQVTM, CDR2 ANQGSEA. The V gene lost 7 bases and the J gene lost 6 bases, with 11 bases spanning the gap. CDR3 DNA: TGCAGCGGGGGATTAGGGGATACGCAGTATTTT. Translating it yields CSGGLGDTQYF.

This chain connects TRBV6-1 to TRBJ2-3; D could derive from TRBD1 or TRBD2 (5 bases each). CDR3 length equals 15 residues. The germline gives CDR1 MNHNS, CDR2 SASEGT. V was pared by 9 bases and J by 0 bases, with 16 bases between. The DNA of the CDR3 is TGTGCCAGTGCATTCCGGGACGGTAGCACAGATACGCAGTATTTT. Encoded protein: CASAFRDGSTDTQYF.

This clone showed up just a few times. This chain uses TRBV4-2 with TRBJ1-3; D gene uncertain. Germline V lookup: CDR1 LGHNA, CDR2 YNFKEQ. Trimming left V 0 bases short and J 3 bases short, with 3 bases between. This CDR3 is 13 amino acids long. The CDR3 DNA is TGTGCCAGCAGCCAAGATGGTGGAAACACCATATATTTT. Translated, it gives CASSQDGGNTIYF.

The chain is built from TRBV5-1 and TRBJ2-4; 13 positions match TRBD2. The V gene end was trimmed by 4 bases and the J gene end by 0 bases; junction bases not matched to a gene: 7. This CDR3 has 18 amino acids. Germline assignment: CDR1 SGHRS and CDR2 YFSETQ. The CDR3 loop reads CASSGGLAGVIAKNIQYF. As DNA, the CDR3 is TGCGCCAGCAGCGGAGGACTAGCGGGGGTTATAGCCAAAAACATTCAGTACTTC.

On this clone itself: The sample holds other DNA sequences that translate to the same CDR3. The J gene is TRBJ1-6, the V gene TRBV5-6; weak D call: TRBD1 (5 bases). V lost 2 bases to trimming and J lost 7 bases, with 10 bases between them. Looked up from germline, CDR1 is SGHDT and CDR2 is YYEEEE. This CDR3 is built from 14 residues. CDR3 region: CASSFGTGNSPLHF. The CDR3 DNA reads TGTGCCAGCAGCTTCGGGACCGGAAATTCACCCCTCCACTTT.

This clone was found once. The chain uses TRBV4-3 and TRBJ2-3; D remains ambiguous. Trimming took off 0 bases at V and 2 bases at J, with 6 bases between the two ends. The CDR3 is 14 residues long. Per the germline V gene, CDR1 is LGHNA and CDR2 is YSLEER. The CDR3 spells CASSQEQFTDTQYF. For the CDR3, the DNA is TGCGCCAGCAGCCAAGAGCAGTTCACAGATACGCAGTATTTT.

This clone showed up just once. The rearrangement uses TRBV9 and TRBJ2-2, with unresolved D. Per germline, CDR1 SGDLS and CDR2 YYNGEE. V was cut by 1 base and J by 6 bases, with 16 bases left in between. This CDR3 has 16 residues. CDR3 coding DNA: TGTGCCAGCAGCGTACCCTCCGGCGCTGACGCCGGGGAGCTGTTTTTT. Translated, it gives CASSVPSGADAGELFF.

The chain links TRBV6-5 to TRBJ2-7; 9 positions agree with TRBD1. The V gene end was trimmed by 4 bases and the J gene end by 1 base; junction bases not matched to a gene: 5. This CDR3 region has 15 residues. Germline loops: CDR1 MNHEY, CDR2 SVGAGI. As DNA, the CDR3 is TGTGCCAGCAGTTCTTTTGGGACAGGGTCCTACGAGCAGTACTTC. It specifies CASSSFGTGSYEQYF.

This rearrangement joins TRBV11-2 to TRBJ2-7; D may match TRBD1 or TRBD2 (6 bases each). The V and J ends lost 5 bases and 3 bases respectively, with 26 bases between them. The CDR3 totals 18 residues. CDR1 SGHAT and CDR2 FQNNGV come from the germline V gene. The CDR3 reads CASSPLGLGGGRLYEQYF. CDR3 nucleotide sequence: TGTGCCAGCAGCCCCCTTGGACTGGGTGGGGGGCGCCTCTACGAGCAGTACTTC.

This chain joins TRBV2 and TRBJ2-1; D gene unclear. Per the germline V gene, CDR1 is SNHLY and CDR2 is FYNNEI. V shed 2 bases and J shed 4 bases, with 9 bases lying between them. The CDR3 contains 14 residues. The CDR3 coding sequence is TGTGCCAGCAGTGAACTCGCAGGTTACAATGAGCAGTTCTTC. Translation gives CASSELAGYNEQFF. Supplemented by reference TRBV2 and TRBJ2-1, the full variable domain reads EPEVTQTPSHQVTQMGQEVILRCVPISNHLYFYWYRQILGQKVEFLVSFYNNEISEKSEIFDDQFSVERPDGSNFTLKIRSTKLEDSAMYFCASSELAGYNEQFFGPGTRLTVL.

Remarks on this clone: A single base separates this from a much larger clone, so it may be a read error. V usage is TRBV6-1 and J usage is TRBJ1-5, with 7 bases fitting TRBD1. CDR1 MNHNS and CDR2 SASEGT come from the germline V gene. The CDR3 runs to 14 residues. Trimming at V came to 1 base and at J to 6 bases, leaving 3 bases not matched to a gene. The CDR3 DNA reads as TGTGCCAGCAGTGAAGGGGCAGGGGGTCAGCCCCAGCATTTT. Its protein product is CASSEGAGGQPQHF.

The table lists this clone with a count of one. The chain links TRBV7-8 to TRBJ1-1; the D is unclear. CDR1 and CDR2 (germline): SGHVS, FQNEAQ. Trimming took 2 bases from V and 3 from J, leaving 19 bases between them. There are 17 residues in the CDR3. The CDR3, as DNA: TGTGCCAGCAGCTTATCGCCTGTCCCTCGCGGGGACACTGAAGCTTTCTTT. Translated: CASSLSPVPRGDTEAFF. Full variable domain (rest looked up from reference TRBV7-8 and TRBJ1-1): GAGVSQSPRYKVAKRGQDVALRCDPISGHVSLFWYQQALGQGPEFLTYFQNEAQLDKSGLPSDRFFAERPEGSVSTLKIQRTQQEDSAVYLCASSLSPVPRGDTEAFFGQGTRLTVV.

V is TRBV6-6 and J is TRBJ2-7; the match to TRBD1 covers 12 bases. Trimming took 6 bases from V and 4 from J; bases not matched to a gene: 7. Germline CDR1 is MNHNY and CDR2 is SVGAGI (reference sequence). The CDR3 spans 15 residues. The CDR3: CASRQPGQGAYEQYF. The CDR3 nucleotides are TGTGCCAGCAGACAACCGGGACAGGGGGCTTACGAGCAGTACTTC.

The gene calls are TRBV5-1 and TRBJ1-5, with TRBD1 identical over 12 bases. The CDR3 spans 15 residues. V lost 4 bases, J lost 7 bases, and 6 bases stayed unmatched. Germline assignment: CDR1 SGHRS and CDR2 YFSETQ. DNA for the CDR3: TGCGCCAGCAGCCCGGGACAGGGGGCGAGACAGCCCCAGCATTTT. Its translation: CASSPGQGARQPQHF. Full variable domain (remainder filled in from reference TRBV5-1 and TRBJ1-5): KAGVTQTPRYLIKTRGQQVTLSCSPISGHRSVSWYQQTPGQGLQFLFEYFSETQRNKGNFPGRFSGRQFSNSRSEMNVSTLELGDSALYLCASSPGQGARQPQHFGDGTRLSIL.

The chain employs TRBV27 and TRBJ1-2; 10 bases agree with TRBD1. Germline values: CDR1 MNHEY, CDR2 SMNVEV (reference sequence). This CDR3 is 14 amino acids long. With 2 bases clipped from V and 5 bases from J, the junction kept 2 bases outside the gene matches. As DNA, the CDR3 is TGTGCCAGCAGTTTACGGGACAGGGGATATGGCTACACCTTC. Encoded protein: CASSLRDRGYGYTF.

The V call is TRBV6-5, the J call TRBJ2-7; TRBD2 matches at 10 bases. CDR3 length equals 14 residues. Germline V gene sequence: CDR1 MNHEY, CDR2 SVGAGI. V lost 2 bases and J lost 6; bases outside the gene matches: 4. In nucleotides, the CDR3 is TGTGCCAGCAGTTACGCCGGGACTAGCGTCGAGCAGTACTTC. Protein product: CASSYAGTSVEQYF.